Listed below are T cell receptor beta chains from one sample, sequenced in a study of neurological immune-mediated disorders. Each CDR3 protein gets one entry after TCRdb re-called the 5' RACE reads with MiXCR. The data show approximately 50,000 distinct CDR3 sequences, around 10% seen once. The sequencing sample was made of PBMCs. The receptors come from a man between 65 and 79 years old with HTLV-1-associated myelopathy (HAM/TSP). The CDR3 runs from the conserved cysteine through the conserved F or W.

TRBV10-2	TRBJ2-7	CASRGLAGGKGYEQYF
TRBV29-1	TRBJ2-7	CSVVWRDSSYEQYF
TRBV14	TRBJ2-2	CASSQNRPGELFF
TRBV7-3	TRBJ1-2	CASSPGVGYGYTF
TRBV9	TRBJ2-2	CASSVAPVGDTGELFF
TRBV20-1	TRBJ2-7	CSARADPGLAGGRGRQYF
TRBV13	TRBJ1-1	CASSTYRGVNTEAFF
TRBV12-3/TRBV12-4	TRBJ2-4	CASSSYMKNIQYF
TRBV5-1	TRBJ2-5	CASSRSGISETQYF
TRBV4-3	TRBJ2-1	CASSQLRTTDRQFF